Below, 28 T cell receptor beta chains from the same sample are listed, as sequenced in a study of blood T cells in healthy people across ages. A second about 7 to 12 cycle PCR used barcoded and J-beta primers. TCRdb redid the calling of the 5' RACE reads with MiXCR, one entry per CDR3 protein. The sample holds 1.5 million to 2 million distinct CDR3 sequences, approximately 28% seen once. The sequencing sample was made of blood. Every receptor here comes from a woman aged 30 to 39 in good health.

This clonotype has only a few counts. The rearrangement links TRBV20-1 to TRBJ2-5; 12 nucleotides agree with TRBD2. The ends lost 6 bases at V and 0 bases at J; junction bases unmatched: 5. This CDR3 has 15 residues. Germline CDR1 reads DFQATT; CDR2 reads SNEGSKA (reference sequence). The CDR3 DNA is TGCAGTGCAAATGGACTAGCGGGGAACCAAGAGACCCAGTACTTC. It yields the protein CSANGLAGNQETQYF.

Points on this clonotype: One junction end disagrees with the germline gene, perhaps due to a read error. The chain links TRBV15 to TRBJ2-1; D uncertain. The CDR3 has 12 residues. Germline assignment: CDR1 LNHNV and CDR2 YYDKDF (reference sequence). The CDR3 DNA follows: TGTGCCACCAGCAGAGACTACAATGAGCAGGTCTTC. Residues: CATSRDYNEQVF.

Details on this clonotype: Just one base apart from a much larger clone, this may be a read error. The chain joins TRBV20-1 to TRBJ2-5, with 11 bases aligning to TRBD2. The CDR3 is 14 amino acids. The germline V gene has CDR1 DFQATT and CDR2 SNEGSKA (reference sequence). The CDR3 loop reads CSARGTSGQEAQYF. DNA for the CDR3: TGCAGTGCTAGAGGGACTAGCGGGCAAGAGGCCCAGTACTTC.

Many counts were recorded for this clonotype. The chain uses TRBV5-1 and TRBJ1-1; D ambiguous. The CDR3 has 14 residues. V was trimmed by 4 bases and J by 1 base, leaving 11 bases between them. Germline CDR1 is SGHRS and CDR2 is YFSETQ. The CDR3 loop is CASSPQTRNTEAFF. The CDR3 bases are TGCGCCAGCAGCCCGCAAACACGGAACACTGAAGCTTTCTTT.

This clonotype was counted only a few times. The chain uses TRBV7-3 and TRBJ2-1; 9 nucleotides agree with TRBD1. The CDR3 extends over 14 amino acids. J gave up 7 bases and V 5 bases, and 6 bases lay outside the gene matches. Germline V gene sequence: CDR1 SGHTA, CDR2 FQGTGA. The CDR3: CASSDPGQGNEQFF. In DNA, the CDR3 is TGTGCCAGCAGCGACCCGGGACAGGGAAATGAGCAGTTCTTC.

The chain recombines TRBV7-2 with TRBJ1-3; D call uncertain. There are 14 residues in the CDR3. Trimming removed 5 bases from V and 0 bases from J, with 8 bases in between. CDR1 is SGHTA and CDR2 is FQGNSA in the germline V gene. This CDR3 reads CASSPAISGNTIYF. For the CDR3, the DNA is TGTGCCAGCAGCCCAGCGATCTCTGGAAACACCATATATTTT.

Turning to this clonotype: Because the CDR3 is missing its conserved closing phenylalanine or tryptophan, this is likely a read error. This chain uses TRBV4-1 with TRBJ2-4; D unclear. The J call could be wrong; TRBJ2-7 is a better fit for the DNA end. Germline values: CDR1 MGHRA, CDR2 YSYEKL. This CDR3 is built from 15 residues. Here the CDR3 DNA reads TGCGCCAGCAGCCAAGGTTATACGGTCTCCTACGAGCAGTACTGC. Its translation is CASSQGYTVSYEQYC.

This clonotype was seen more than once but under ten times. CDR3 loop: CASSFLAGGSNTGELFF. The CDR3 bases are TGCGCCAGCAGCTTCTTAGCGGGAGGATCGAACACCGGGGAGCTGTTTTTT. The chain employs TRBV5-1 and TRBJ2-2; 10 nucleotides line up with TRBD2. The CDR3 extends over 17 amino acids. Per germline, CDR1 SGHRS and CDR2 YFSETQ. V trimming: 2 bases; J trimming: 0 bases; junction bases outside the gene matches: 4.

The chain has TRBV12-3 or TRBV12-4 and TRBJ1-2; D ambiguous. Trimming removed 5 bases from V and 3 bases from J, with 22 bases in between. The CDR3 runs to 17 residues. The CDR3 nucleotides are TGTGCCAGCAGTCGACTTCAACCAGGTCCCCGGGACTATGGCTACACCTTC. Translation gives CASSRLQPGPRDYGYTF.

This chain links TRBV5-4 with TRBJ2-6, with D unclear. Between the trimmed V and J ends, which lost 4 bases and 4 bases, there was a span of 9 bases. The germline V gene has CDR1 SGHNT and CDR2 YYREEE (reference sequence). The CDR3 contains 14 residues. The CDR3 is CASSAFGGANVLTF. The CDR3 DNA reads TGTGCCAGCAGCGCATTTGGAGGGGCCAACGTCCTGACTTTC.

This clonotype showed up just a few times. This rearrangement joins TRBV10-3 to TRBJ2-1; 15 bases fit TRBD2. The CDR3 length is 15 residues. Germline assignment: CDR1 ENHRY and CDR2 SYGVKD. Trimming took 5 bases from V and 10 from J; bases not matched to a gene: 6. The chain's CDR3 is CAISPGLAGGEEQFF. CDR3 nucleotide sequence: TGTGCCATCAGTCCGGGACTAGCGGGAGGAGAAGAGCAGTTCTTC.

This clonotype was seen a few times. The V and J genes are TRBV29-1 and TRBJ1-2; D gene unclear. CDR1 and CDR2 from the germline V gene are SQVTM and ANQGSEA. V dropped 3 bases and J dropped 4 bases, with 12 bases sitting between them. This CDR3 spans 13 amino acids. The CDR3 is CSVDWPERYGYTF. CDR3 in DNA: TGCAGCGTTGATTGGCCCGAGCGCTATGGCTACACCTTC.

The rearrangement uses TRBV2 and TRBJ2-7, with D unresolved. This CDR3 has 14 residues. V shed 8 bases and J shed 6 bases, with 20 bases lying between them. Germline V gene data show CDR1 as SNHLY and CDR2 as FYNNEI. The CDR3 region has the DNA TGTGCCAGCTGCCCCCGTGAAGGGTTGAGCGAGCAGTACTTC. This gives the protein CASCPREGLSEQYF. The entire variable domain, with the rest obtained from reference TRBV2 and TRBJ2-7, is as follows: EPEVTQTPSHQVTQMGQEVILRCVPISNHLYFYWYRQILGQKVEFLVSFYNNEISEKSEIFDDQFSVERPDGSNFTLKIRSTKLEDSAMYFCASCPREGLSEQYFGPGTRLTVT.

This clonotype was seen only a few times. This chain links TRBV20-1 with TRBJ2-1; 7 bases match TRBD1. The V and J ends lost 2 bases and 3 bases, in that order; junction bases with no gene match: 25. The CDR3 spans 21 residues. In germline, CDR1 is DFQATT, CDR2 SNEGSKA (reference sequence). The CDR3 here is CSARPSPGVDTDRVNYNEQFF. CDR3 bases: TGCAGTGCTAGACCTTCCCCGGGTGTGGATACCGACAGGGTGAACTACAATGAGCAGTTCTTC.

At least ten counts were recorded for this clonotype. The CDR3 region has the DNA TGCGCCAGCAGCCAACCATGGACCAAAAACATTCAGTACTTC. The encoded protein is CASSQPWTKNIQYF. The chain employs TRBV4-1 and TRBJ2-4; D not resolved. Trimming removed 2 bases at V and 2 bases at J, with 7 bases between. The germline V gene encodes CDR1 MGHRA and CDR2 YSYEKL. The CDR3 is made up of 14 amino acids.

This rearrangement joins TRBV5-5 to TRBJ2-6; D gene uncertain. Germline V CDR1 and CDR2: SGHKS, YYEKEE (reference sequence). The CDR3 extends over 15 amino acids. V gave up 5 bases and J gave up 4 bases, with 13 bases separating them. CDR3: CASRHEPSGANVLTF. The CDR3 DNA is TGTGCCAGCAGACACGAGCCCTCCGGGGCCAACGTCCTGACTTTC.

This clonotype has a handful of counts. This chain connects TRBV5-1 to TRBJ2-7; D is perhaps TRBD1 or TRBD2 (5 bases each). V lost 5 bases to trimming and J lost 2 bases, with 14 bases between them. From germline, CDR1 is SGHRS and CDR2 YFSETQ. This CDR3 is built from 14 residues. The CDR3 bases are TGCGCCAGCAGACCCGGGACCTCCGCCTACGAGCAGTACTTC. It specifies CASRPGTSAYEQYF.

This sequence joins TRBV7-2 and TRBJ1-2, with 7 bases that match TRBD1. J lost 4 bases, V lost 2 bases, and 13 bases had no gene match. The CDR3 consists of 17 residues. Germline CDR1 SGHTA, CDR2 FQGNSA. Here the CDR3 DNA reads TGTGCCAGCAGCTTAAGTACGGGACAGCGAGACCTCTATGGCTACACCTTC. Its protein is CASSLSTGQRDLYGYTF.

This clonotype appeared many times. This rearrangement joins TRBV29-1 to TRBJ2-7; D remains ambiguous. Germline-derived CDR1 and CDR2 are SQVTM and ANQGSEA. The CDR3 loop spans 14 amino acids. Trimming shortened V by 0 bases and J by 0 bases, and 9 bases separated the two germline ends. The CDR3 loop is CSVEDRPSSYEQYF. CDR3 DNA sequence: TGCAGCGTTGAAGACAGGCCGAGCTCCTACGAGCAGTACTTC.

This sequence joins TRBV2 and TRBJ1-2; 12 nucleotides line up with TRBD1. CDR3 length equals 13 residues. J gave up 7 bases and V 8 bases, and 5 bases lay outside the gene matches. Germline V gene data show CDR1 as SNHLY and CDR2 as FYNNEI. The CDR3 sequence: CASDRDRGLGYTF. CDR3 sequence (DNA): TGTGCCAGCGACCGGGACAGGGGGCTTGGCTACACCTTC. Complete variable domain (other parts from reference TRBV2 and TRBJ1-2): EPEVTQTPSHQVTQMGQEVILRCVPISNHLYFYWYRQILGQKVEFLVSFYNNEISEKSEIFDDQFSVERPDGSNFTLKIRSTKLEDSAMYFCASDRDRGLGYTFGSGTRLTVV.

This clonotype was recorded many times. The chain joins TRBV10-3 to TRBJ2-1, with D tentatively TRBD1 (6 bases). CDR3 length equals 16 residues. In germline, CDR1 is ENHRY, CDR2 SYGVKD. The V end lost 4 bases, the J end lost 5 bases, and 18 bases lay between the germline ends. The CDR3 nucleotides read TGTGCCATCAGTGCGGCAGACAGGAATATCGACAATGAGCAGTTCTTC. Its protein is CAISAADRNIDNEQFF.

The rearrangement uses TRBV5-5 and TRBJ1-1; D not certain. This CDR3 has 17 amino acids. The V gene's germline CDR1 is SGHKS and CDR2 YYEKEE (reference sequence). Trimming took off 5 bases at V and 0 bases at J, with 20 bases between the two ends. The CDR3 sequence: CASSLQPPEIVNTEAFF. The CDR3, as DNA: TGTGCCAGCAGTCTACAGCCACCGGAAATCGTGAACACTGAAGCTTTCTTT. Full variable domain (remainder filled in from reference TRBV5-5 and TRBJ1-1): DAGVTQSPTHLIKTRGQQVTLRCSPISGHKSVSWYQQVLGQGPQFIFQYYEKEERGRGNFPDRFSARQFPNYSSELNVNALLLGDSALYLCASSLQPPEIVNTEAFFGQGTRLTVV.

As for this clonotype: Just one base apart from a much larger clone, this may be a read error. This chain links TRBV6-2 or TRBV6-3 with TRBJ2-5; D is ambiguous. From germline, CDR1 is MNHEY and CDR2 SVGEGT. Trimming took 2 bases from V and 5 from J, leaving 9 bases between them. The CDR3 consists of 13 residues. CDR3 amino acids: CASSYGVAETQYF. The CDR3 coding sequence is TGTGCCAGCAGTTACGGGGTAGCCGAGACCCAGTACTTC.

V is TRBV5-1 and J is TRBJ2-7; 13 bases align to TRBD2. Germline-derived CDR1 and CDR2 are SGHRS and YFSETQ. The CDR3 loop spans 16 amino acids. After removal of 0 bases from V and 7 bases from J, the junction contained 7 bases not matched to a gene. CDR3: CASSLVGLAGASEQYF. In DNA form, the CDR3 reads TGCGCCAGCAGCTTGGTCGGACTAGCGGGAGCAAGTGAGCAGTACTTC. Full variable domain (rest looked up from reference TRBV5-1 and TRBJ2-7): KAGVTQTPRYLIKTRGQQVTLSCSPISGHRSVSWYQQTPGQGLQFLFEYFSETQRNKGNFPGRFSGRQFSNSRSEMNVSTLELGDSALYLCASSLVGLAGASEQYFGPGTRLTVT.

Here the CDR3 reads CASSRADEQFF. The CDR3 DNA reads TGTGCCAGCAGCCGGGCGGATGAGCAGTTCTTC. The gene calls are TRBV3-1 and TRBJ2-1; D gene uncertain. Germline CDR1 is LGHDT and CDR2 is YNNKEL (reference sequence). Trimming shortened V by 4 bases and J by 8 bases, and 6 bases separated the two germline ends. The CDR3 contains 11 residues.

The chain is built from TRBV11-3 and TRBJ1-5, with D maybe TRBD1 (6 bases). Germline V gene data show CDR1 as SGHNT and CDR2 as YENEEA. Between the trimmed V and J ends, which lost 5 bases and 0 bases, there was a span of 17 bases. This CDR3 region has 17 residues. The chain's CDR3 is CASSHRWGAHSNQPQHF. The CDR3 nucleotides are TGTGCCAGCAGCCACCGATGGGGGGCCCATAGCAATCAGCCCCAGCATTTT.

In this sample, this clonotype turned up many times. The chain couples TRBV5-1 to TRBJ2-7; 10 bases match TRBD2. Germline loops: CDR1 SGHRS, CDR2 YFSETQ. The V segment lost 2 bases and the J segment 2 bases; nucleotides outside the gene matches: 4. The CDR3 contains 15 residues. CDR3 protein: CASSFSSGGAYEQYF. The DNA for the CDR3 is TGCGCCAGCAGCTTCTCCAGCGGGGGGGCCTACGAGCAGTACTTC.

In its sample, this clonotype was seen many times. This chain connects TRBV4-2 to TRBJ1-2; tentatively, D is TRBD1 (6 bases). The length of the CDR3 is 15 residues. The germline V and J ends were trimmed by 1 base and 4 bases, with 13 bases remaining between them. In germline, CDR1 is LGHNA, CDR2 YNFKEQ. CDR3 bases: TGTGCCAGCAGCCAAGGACAGGCGGATGCCTATGGCTACACCTTC. This sequence encodes CASSQGQADAYGYTF.